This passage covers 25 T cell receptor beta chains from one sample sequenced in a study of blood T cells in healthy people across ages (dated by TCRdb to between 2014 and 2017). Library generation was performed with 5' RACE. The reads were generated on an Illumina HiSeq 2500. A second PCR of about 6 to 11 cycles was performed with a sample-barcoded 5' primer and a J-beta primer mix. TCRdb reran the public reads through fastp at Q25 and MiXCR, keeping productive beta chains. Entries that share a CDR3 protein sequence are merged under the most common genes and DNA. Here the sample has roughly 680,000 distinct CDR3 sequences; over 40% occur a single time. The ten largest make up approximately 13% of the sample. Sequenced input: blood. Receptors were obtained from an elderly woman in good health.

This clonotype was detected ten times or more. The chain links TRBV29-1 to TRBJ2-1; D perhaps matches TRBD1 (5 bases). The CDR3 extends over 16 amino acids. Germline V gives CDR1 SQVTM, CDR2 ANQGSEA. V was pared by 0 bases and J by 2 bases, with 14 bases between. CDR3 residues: CSVEEGKGATYNEQFF. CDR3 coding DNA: TGCAGCGTTGAAGAGGGGAAAGGGGCCACCTACAATGAGCAGTTCTTC.

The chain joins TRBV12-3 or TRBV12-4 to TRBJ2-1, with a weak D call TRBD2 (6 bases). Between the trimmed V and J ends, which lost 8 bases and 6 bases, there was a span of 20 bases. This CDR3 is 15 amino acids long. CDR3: CASLARRAPINEQFF. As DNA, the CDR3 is TGTGCCAGCCTAGCGAGAAGAGCGCCCATCAATGAGCAGTTCTTC.

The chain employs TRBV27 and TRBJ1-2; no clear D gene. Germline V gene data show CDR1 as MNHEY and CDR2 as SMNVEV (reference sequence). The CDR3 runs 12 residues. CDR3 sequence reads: CAAGRWLDGYTF. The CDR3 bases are TGTGCGGCGGGCCGCTGGTTAGATGGCTACACCTTC.

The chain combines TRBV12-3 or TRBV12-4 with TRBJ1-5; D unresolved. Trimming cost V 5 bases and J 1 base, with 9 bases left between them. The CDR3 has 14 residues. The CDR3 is CASSKAQSNQPQHF. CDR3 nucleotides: TGTGCCAGCAGTAAAGCGCAGAGCAATCAGCCCCAGCATTTT.

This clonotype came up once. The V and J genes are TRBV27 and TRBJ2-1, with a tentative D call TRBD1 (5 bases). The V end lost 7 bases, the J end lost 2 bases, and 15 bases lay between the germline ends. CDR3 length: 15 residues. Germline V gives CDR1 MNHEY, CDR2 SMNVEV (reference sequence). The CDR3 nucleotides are TGTGCCAGCATGGGGCAGCAAGAAACCTACAATGAGCAGTTCTTC. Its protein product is CASMGQQETYNEQFF.

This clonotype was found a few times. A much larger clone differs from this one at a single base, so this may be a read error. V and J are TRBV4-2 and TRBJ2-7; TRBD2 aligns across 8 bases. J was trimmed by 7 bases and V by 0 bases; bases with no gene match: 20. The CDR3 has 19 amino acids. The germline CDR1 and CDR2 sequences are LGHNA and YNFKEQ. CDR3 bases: TGTGCCAGCAGCCAAGATACATTATCGGCTCGGCGGGGGGACAATGAGCAGTACTTC. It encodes CASSQDTLSARRGDNEQYF.

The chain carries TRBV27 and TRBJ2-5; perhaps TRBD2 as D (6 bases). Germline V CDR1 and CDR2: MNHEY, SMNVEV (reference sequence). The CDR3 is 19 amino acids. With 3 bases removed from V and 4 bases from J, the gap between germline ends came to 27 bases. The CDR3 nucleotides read TGTGCCAGCAGTTTCAGGATTTTGGAGGGCACCCTTAGGCCAGAGACCCAGTACTTC. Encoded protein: CASSFRILEGTLRPETQYF.

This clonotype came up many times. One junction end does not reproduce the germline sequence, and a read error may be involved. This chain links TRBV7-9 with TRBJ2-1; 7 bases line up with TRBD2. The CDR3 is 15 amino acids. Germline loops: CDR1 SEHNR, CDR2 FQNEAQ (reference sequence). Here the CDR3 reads CASSPGGSSYNEQFF. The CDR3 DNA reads TGCGCCAGCAGCCCGGGCGGGAGCTCCTACAATGAGCAGTTCTTC.

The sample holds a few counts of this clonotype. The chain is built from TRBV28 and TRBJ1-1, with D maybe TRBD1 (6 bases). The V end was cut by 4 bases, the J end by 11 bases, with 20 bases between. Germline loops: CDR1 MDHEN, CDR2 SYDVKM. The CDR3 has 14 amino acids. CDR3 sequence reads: CASSYSYRAQGAFF. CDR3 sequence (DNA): TGTGCCAGCAGTTACTCGTACAGGGCCCAAGGGGCTTTCTTT.

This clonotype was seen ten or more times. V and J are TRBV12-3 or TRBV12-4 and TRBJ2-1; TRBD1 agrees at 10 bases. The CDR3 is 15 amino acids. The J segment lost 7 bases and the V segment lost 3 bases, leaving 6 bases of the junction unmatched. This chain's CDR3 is CASSLGTGARNEQFF. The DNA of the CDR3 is TGTGCCAGCAGTTTGGGGACAGGGGCAAGAAATGAGCAGTTCTTC.

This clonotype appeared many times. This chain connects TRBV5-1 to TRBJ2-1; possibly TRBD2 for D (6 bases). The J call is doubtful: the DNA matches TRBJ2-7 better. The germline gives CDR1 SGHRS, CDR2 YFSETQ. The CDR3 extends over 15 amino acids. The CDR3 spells CASSPGVSSYNEQYF. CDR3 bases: TGCGCCAGCAGCCCGGGGGTAAGCTCCTACAATGAGCAGTACTTC.

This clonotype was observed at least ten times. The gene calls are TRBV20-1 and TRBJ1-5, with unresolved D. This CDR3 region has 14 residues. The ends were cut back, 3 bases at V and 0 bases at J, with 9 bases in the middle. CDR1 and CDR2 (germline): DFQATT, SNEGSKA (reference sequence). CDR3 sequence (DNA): TGCAGTGCTAGCTCAGCAACTAGCAATCAGCCCCAGCATTTT. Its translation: CSASSATSNQPQHF.

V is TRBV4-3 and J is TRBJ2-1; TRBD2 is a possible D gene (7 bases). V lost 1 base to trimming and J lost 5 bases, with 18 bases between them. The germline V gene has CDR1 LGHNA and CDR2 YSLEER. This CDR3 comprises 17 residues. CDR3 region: CASSQVGVAGANNEQFF. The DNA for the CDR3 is TGCGCCAGCAGCCAAGTCGGTGTGGCGGGGGCGAACAATGAGCAGTTCTTC.

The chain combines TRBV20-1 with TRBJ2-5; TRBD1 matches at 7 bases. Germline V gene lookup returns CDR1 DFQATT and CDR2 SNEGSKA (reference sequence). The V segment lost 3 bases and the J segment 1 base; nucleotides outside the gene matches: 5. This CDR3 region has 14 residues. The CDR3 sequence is CSASLQGSQETQYF. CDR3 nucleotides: TGCAGTGCTAGTCTACAGGGGTCCCAAGAGACCCAGTACTTC.

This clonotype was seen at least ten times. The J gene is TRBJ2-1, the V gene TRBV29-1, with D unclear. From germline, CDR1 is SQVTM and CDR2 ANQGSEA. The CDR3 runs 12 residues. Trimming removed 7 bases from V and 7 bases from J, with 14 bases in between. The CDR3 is CSARVLGNEQFF. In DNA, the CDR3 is TGCAGCGCCCGCGTCCTGGGGAATGAGCAGTTCTTC.

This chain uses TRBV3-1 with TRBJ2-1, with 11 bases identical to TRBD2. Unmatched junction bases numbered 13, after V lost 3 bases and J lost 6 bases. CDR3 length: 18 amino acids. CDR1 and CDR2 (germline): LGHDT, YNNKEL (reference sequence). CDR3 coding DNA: TGTGCCAGCAGCCATTACGCGACGACTAGCGGGGTCCCCAATGAGCAGTTCTTC. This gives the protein CASSHYATTSGVPNEQFF.

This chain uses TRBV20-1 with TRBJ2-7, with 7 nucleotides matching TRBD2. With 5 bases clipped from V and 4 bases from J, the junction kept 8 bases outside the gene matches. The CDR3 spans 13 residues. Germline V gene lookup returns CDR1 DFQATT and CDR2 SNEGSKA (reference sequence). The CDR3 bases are TGCAGTGCTTCCCCGGGAGGAGATTACGAGCAGTACTTC. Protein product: CSASPGGDYEQYF.

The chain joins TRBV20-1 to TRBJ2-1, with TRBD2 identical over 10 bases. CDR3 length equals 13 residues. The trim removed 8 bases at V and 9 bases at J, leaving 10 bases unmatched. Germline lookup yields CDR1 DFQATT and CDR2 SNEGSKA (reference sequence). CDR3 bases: TGCAGTCCGAGCGGGAGGGCCCAGGGTGAGCAGTTCTTC. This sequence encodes CSPSGRAQGEQFF.

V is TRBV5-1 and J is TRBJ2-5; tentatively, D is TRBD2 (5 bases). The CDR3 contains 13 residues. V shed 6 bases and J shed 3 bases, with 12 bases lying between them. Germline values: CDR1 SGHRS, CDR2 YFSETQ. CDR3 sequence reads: CASTLEGEETQYF. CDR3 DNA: TGCGCCAGCACCTTAGAGGGTGAAGAGACCCAGTACTTC. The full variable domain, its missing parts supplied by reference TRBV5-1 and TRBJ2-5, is KAGVTQTPRYLIKTRGQQVTLSCSPISGHRSVSWYQQTPGQGLQFLFEYFSETQRNKGNFPGRFSGRQFSNSRSEMNVSTLELGDSALYLCASTLEGEETQYFGPGTRLLVL.

In nucleotides, the CDR3 is TGTGCTAGTGGTACTAGTGGGGCCTACAATGAGCAGTACTTC. Translated, it gives CASGTSGAYNEQYF. The chain links TRBV12-5 to TRBJ2-1, with D possibly called TRBD1 or TRBD2 (5 bases each). The better agreement between TRBJ2-7 and the DNA end casts doubt on the J call. This CDR3 contains 14 residues. CDR1 is LGHNT and CDR2 is FRNRAP in the germline V gene.

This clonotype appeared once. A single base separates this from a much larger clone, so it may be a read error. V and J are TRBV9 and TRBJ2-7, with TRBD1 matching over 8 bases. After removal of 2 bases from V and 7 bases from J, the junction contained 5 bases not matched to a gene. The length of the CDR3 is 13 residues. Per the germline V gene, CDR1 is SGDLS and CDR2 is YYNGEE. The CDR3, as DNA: TGTGCCAGCAGCGTCAGGGGGCTAGGTGAGCAGTACTTC. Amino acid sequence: CASSVRGLGEQYF.

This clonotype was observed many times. CDR3: CSVEDLVGGHSYEQYF. The CDR3 bases are TGCAGCGTTGAAGATCTGGTCGGGGGGCACTCCTACGAGCAGTACTTC. The rearrangement joins TRBV29-1 to TRBJ2-7, with D maybe TRBD2 (7 bases). With 0 bases removed from V and 0 bases from J, the gap between germline ends came to 15 bases. This CDR3 is 16 amino acids long. The germline V gene has CDR1 SQVTM and CDR2 ANQGSEA.

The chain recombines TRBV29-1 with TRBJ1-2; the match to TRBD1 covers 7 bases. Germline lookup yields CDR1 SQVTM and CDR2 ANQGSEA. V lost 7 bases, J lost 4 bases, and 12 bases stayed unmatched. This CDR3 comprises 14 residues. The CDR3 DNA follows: TGCAGCGCCCGTGTAACAGGGGCGGGCTATGGCTACACCTTC. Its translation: CSARVTGAGYGYTF.

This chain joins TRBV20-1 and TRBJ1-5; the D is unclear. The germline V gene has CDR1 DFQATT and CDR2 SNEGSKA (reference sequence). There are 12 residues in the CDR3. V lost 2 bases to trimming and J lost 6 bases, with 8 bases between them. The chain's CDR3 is CSARNVGQPQHF. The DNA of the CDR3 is TGCAGTGCTAGAAACGTCGGTCAGCCCCAGCATTTT.

CDR3 amino acids: CARSSECANSPLHF. CDR3 in DNA: TGTGCCCGCAGCAGTGAGTGTGCGAATTCACCCCTCCACTTT. V usage is TRBV21-1 and J usage is TRBJ1-6. TRBV21-1 is an annotated pseudogene. This CDR3 spans 14 amino acids.